One TCR beta chain is described in this entry. Its antigen is unknown. The source of the sample is a study of T cells in Graves' hyperthyroidism and ophthalmopathy. TCR beta CDR3 sequences were amplified from RNA transcripts. The HTBI set primed first-round TCR CDR3 RT-PCR. TCRdb reanalysed the multiplex PCR reads using MiXCR and keeps one entry per CDR3 protein. The sample has hundreds of thousands of distinct CDR3 sequences, around 39% seen once. This CDR3 is 13 amino acids long. The V end was cut by 2 bases, the J end by 7 bases, with 11 bases between. Findings of the study overall: Most expanded thyroid clonotypes above 0.001 also appeared in blood.

This sample holds PBMCs from about 9.3 ml fresh peripheral blood. What was sequenced was blood. The V call is TRBV12-3 or TRBV12-4, the J call TRBJ1-1, with no clear D. The TCR originated in a man between 18 and 35 years old with Graves' hyperthyroidism. The CDR3 nucleotides are TGTGCCAGCAGTTTAAACGGGGTTGTTGAAGCTTTCTTT. As protein: CASSLNGVVEAFF.